Reported below is one T cell receptor beta chain. Antigen: not known. The data derive from a study of vaccination and CD4 T cells after COVID-19. Study as a whole: Vaccination of participants consisted of two doses of either BNT162b2 or mRNA-1273 vaccine.

This CDR3 comprises 17 residues. The junction had 11 bases not matched to a gene; V was cut back by 4 bases and J by 1 base. Per germline, CDR1 KGHSH and CDR2 LQKENI. Treatment of the sample: roughly 10-day PBMC culture with coronavirus spike peptide pools or control peptides (ViraFEST assay). All positive PCR tests were dated between March and December 2020, predating US Alpha, Beta and Delta variants. Cultured CD4+ T cell DNA underwent sequencing with the Oncomine TCR Beta short-read assay. TCRdb re-analysed the PCR reads in MiXCR, keeping a single row per CDR3 protein. The table records about 13,000 distinct CDR3 sequences, roughly 60% of them present only once.

The starting material was cultured CD4+ T cells from blood, obtained after SARS-CoV-2 vaccination. This receptor was taken from a human donor with COVID-19. V usage is TRBV18 and J usage is TRBJ1-1; 8 bases line up with TRBD1. DNA for the CDR3: TGTGCCAGCTCACGTGGGACAGGAGCTACGGCGAACACTGAAGCTTTCTTT. Its protein is CASSRGTGATANTEAFF.